Ten or more counts support the clone carrying this TCR beta chain. As yet, its antigen is unknown. As previously described, bulk TCR libraries were made using listed TCR primers. TCRdb fed the PCR reads into MiXCR, producing one record per CDR3 protein. The table has 50,000 to 75,000 distinct CDR3 sequences, around 20% seen once; the top ten hold over 1.1%. This CDR3 is built from 14 residues. V lost 5 bases, J lost 0 bases, and 11 bases lay in between. This sample was taken from a study of molecular identifiers for immune sequencing clone quantification. Study summary: With replicates, the RNA of about 20,000 or 100,000 naive CD8 cells was split five ways and four were sequenced.

Regarding the study as a whole: Reportedly, one cell's Jurkat TCR RNA was detected within 1,200,000 naive CD8 cells.

Sample: naive CD8+ T cells from blood, with Jurkat cell RNA spiked in. Subset meaning: FACS-sorted CD8+CD4-CCR7+CD45RA+ naive T cells. The chain employs TRBV12-3 or TRBV12-4 and TRBJ2-7, with D possibly matching TRBD2 (6 bases). This sequence originates from a human donor in good health. Some libraries in this study had Jurkat cell RNA spiked in. For the CDR3, the DNA is TGTGCCAGCAGTCCCGACGGGAGCTCCTACGAGCAGTACTTC. Translation: CASSPDGSSYEQYF.